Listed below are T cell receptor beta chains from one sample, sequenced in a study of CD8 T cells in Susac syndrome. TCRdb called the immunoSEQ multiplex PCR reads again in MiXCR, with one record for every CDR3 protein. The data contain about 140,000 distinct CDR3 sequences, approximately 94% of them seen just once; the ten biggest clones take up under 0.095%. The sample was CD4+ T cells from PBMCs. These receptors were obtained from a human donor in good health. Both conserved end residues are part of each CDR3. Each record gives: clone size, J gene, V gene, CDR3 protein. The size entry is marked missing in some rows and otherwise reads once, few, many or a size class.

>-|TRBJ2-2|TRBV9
CASSVVAGGLNTGELFF
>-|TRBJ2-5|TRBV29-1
CSGYGEAGETQYF
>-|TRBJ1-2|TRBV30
CAWSDRDYGYTF
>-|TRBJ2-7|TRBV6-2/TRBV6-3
CASTPSRGLYEQYF
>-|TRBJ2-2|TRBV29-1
CSVTGGLPDGGELFF
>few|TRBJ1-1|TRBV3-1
CASSQGGDTEAFF
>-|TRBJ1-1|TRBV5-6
CASSRVVNTEAFF
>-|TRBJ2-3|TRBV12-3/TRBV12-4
CASSSLGLPHTQYF
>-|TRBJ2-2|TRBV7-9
CASSDPFGHTNTGELFF
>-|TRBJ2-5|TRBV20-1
CSALVMTGPEETQYF
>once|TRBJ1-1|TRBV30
CAWSAGQGHEAFF
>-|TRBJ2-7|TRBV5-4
CASSIRDRGRSYEQYF
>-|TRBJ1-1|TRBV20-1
CSARVQKNSEAFF
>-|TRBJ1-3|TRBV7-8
CASSHDSSSGNTIYF
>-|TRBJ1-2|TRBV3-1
CASSQDTGFGDGYTF
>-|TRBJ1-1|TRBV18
CASSPPQGLSNTEAFF
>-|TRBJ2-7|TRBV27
CASSPIGQGGHEQYF
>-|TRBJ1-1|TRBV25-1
CASMRGYDRGKEAFF
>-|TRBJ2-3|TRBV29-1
CSVRIPWGITDTQYF
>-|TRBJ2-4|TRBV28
CASSLWGGLAKNIQYF
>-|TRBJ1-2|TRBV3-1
CASSHLDGWDGYTF
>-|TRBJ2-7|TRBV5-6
CASSPGTVSSYEQYF
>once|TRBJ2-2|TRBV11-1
CASSLDLGTSSTGELFF
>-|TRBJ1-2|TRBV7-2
CASSLASDTNYGYTF
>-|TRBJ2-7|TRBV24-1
CATSAKGGEQYF
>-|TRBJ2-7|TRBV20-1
CSARLAGGRYEQYF
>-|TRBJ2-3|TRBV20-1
CSARSGRADDTQYF
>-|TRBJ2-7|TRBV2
CASRVGTGNSEQYF
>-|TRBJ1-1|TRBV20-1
CSARKPGGDTEAFF
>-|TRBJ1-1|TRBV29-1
CSAVDRRNTEAFF
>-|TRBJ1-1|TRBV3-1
CASSQDGNRVGTEAFF
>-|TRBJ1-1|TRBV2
CASRTGGMNTEAFF
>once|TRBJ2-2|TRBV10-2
CASSGTGVTGELFF
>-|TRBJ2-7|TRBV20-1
CSAGLAGYEQYF
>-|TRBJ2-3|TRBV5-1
CASSLKLQGSHTDTQYF
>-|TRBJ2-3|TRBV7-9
CASSYQMGADTQYF
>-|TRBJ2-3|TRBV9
CASSVDPAGGGYTQYF
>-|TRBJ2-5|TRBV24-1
CATSEGGGAQETQYF
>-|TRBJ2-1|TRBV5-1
CASSSTSGSYNEQFF
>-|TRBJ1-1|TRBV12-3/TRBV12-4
CASAPTLGTTPTEAFF
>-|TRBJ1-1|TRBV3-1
CASSQGSQAEAFF
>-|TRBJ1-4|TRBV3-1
CASSLQGGEKLFF
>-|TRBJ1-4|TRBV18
CASSSRTPSTNEKLFF
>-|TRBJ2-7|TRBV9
CASSPGTSGFYEQYF
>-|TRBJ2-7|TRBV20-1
CSAPDRGLYEQYF
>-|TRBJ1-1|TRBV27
CASSPPGTGDTEAFF
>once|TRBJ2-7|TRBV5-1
CASQRRADLYEQYF
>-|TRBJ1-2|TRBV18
CASSPLTAEGYTF
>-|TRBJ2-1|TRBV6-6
CASSPRSAGGPSEQFF
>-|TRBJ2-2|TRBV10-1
CASSESGAGNTGELFF
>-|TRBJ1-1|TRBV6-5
CASSYPGQGRDTEAFF
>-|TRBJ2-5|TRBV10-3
CAISDGLAGDVVETQYF
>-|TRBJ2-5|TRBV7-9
CASSFIRSFWETQYF
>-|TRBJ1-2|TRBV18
CASSPGPHYGYTF
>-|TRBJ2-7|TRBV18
CASSPRSVPYEQYF
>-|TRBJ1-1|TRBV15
CATSRVNMRGFTEAFF
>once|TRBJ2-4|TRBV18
CASSPAGSQNIQYF
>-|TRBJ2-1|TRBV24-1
CATSDLPGRRYNEQFF